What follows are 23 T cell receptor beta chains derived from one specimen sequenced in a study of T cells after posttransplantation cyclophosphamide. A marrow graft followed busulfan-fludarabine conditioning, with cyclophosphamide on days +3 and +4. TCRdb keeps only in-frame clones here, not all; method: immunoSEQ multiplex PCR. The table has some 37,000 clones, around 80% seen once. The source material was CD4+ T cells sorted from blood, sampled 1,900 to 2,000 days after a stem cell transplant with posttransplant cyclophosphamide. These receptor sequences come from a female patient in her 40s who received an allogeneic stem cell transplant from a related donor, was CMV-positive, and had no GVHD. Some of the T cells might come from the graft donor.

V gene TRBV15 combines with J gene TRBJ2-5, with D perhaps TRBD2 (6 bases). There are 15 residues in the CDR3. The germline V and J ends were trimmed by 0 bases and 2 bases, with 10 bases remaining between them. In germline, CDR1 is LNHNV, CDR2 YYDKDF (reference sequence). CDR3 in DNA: TGTGCCACCAGCAGAGATGGGGGACTGCAAGAGACCCAGTACTTC. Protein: CATSRDGGLQETQYF.

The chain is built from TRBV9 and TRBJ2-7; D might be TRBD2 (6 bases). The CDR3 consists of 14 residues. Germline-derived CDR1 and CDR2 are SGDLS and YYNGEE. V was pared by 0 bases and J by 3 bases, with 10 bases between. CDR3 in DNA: TGTGCCAGCAGCGTAGGACCGGGGGTCTACGAGCAGTACTTC. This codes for CASSVGPGVYEQYF.

Here the CDR3 reads CASSFLGGQETQYF. DNA of the CDR3: TGTGCCAGCAGCTTCCTGGGAGGGCAGGAGACCCAGTACTTC. The rearrangement uses TRBV7-9 and TRBJ2-5; 7 positions agree with TRBD2. This CDR3 is 14 amino acids long. The germline V gene encodes CDR1 SEHNR and CDR2 FQNEAQ (reference sequence). Trimming removed 3 bases from V and 5 bases from J; junction bases left unmatched: 6.

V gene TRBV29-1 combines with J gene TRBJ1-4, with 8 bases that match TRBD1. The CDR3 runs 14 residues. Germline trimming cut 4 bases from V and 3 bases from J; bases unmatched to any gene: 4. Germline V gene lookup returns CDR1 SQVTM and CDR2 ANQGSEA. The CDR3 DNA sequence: TGCAGCGTTGCAGGGGGCGTCTCTAATGAAAAACTGTTTTTT. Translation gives CSVAGGVSNEKLFF.

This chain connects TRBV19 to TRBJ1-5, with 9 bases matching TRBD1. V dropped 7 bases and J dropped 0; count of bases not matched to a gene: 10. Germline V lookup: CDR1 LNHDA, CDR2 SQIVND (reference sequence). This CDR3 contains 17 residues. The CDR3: CASTTDRGIYSNQPQHF. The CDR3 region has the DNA TGTGCCAGTACCACTGACAGGGGGATTTATAGCAATCAGCCCCAGCATTTT.

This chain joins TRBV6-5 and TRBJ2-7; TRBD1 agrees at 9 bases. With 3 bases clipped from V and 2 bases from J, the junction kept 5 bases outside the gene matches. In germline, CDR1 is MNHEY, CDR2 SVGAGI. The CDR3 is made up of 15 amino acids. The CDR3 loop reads CASSYGTGSPYEQYF. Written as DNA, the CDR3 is TGTGCCAGCAGTTATGGGACAGGGAGCCCCTACGAGCAGTACTTC.

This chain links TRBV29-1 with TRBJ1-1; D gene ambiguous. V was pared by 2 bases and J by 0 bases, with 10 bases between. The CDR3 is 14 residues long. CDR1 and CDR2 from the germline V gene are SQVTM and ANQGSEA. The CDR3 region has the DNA TGCAGCGTTGAACGGTTACTCATGAACACTGAAGCTTTCTTT. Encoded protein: CSVERLLMNTEAFF.

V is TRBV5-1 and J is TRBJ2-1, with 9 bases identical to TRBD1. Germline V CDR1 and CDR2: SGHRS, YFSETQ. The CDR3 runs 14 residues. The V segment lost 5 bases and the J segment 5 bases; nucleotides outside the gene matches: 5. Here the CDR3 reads CASRGTGLDNEQFF. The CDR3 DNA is TGCGCCAGCAGGGGGACAGGGCTGGACAATGAGCAGTTCTTC.

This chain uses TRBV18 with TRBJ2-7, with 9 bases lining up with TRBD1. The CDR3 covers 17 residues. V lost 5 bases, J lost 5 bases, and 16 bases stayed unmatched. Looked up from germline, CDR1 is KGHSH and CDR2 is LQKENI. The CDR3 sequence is CASSRSAGTGSFNEQYF. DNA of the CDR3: TGTGCCAGCTCAAGAAGCGCGGGGACAGGGTCATTTAACGAGCAGTACTTC.

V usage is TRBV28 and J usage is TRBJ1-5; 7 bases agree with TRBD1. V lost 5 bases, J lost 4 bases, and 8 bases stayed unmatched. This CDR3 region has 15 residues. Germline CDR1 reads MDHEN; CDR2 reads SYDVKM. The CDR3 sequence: CASSVTGTANQPQHF. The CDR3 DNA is TGTGCCAGCAGTGTCACCGGGACAGCGAATCAGCCCCAGCATTTT.

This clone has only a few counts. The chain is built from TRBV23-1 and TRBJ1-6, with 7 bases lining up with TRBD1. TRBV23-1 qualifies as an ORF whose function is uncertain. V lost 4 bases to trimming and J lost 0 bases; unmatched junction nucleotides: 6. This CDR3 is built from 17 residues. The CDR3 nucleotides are TGCGCCAGCAGTCGGGGGGACAGAAGCTCCTATAATTCACCCCTCCACTTT. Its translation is CASSRGDRSSYNSPLHF.

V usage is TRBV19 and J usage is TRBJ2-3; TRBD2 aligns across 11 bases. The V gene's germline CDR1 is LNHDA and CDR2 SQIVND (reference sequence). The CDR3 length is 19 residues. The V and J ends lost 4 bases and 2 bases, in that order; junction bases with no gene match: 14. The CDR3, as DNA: TGTGCCAGTAGTACCCCGGGGACTAGCGGTGGTGGTAACACAGATACGCAGTATTTT. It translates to CASSTPGTSGGGNTDTQYF.

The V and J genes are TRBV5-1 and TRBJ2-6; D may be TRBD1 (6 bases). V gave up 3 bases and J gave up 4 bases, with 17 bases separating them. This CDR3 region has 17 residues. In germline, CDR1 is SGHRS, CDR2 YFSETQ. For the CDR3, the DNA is TGCGCCAGCAGCTGGGGACACCTAGGGTCCGGGGCCAACGTCCTGACTTTC. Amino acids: CASSWGHLGSGANVLTF.

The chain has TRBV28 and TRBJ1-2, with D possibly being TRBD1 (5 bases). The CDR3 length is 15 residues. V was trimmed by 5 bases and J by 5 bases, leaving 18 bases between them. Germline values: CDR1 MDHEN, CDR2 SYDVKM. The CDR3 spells CASSPVGRDLYGYTF. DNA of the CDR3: TGTGCCAGCAGTCCAGTAGGCAGGGATTTGTATGGCTACACCTTC.

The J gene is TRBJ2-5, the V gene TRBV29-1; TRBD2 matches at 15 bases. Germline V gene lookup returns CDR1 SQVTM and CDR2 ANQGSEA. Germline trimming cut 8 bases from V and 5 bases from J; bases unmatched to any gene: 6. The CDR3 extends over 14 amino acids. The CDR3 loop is CSCRTSGGAETQYF. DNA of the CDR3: TGCAGCTGTCGGACTAGCGGGGGGGCGGAGACCCAGTACTTC.

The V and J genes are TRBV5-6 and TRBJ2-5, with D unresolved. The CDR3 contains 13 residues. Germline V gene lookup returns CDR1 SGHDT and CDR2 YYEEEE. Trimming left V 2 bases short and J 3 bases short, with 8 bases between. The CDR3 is CASSFVAEETQYF. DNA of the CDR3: TGTGCCAGCAGCTTCGTCGCAGAAGAGACCCAGTACTTC.

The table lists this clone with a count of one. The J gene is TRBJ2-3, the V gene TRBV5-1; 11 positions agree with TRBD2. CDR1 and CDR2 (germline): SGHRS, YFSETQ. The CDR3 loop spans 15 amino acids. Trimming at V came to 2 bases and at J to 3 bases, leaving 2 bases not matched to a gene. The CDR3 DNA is TGCGCCAGCAGCTTTAGCGGGGGGGCAACAGATACGCAGTATTTT. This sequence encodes CASSFSGGATDTQYF.

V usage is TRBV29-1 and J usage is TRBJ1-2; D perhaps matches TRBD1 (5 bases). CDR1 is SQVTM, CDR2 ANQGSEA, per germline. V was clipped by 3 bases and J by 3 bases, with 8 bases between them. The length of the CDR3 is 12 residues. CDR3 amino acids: CSVEQGYYGYTF. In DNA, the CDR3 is TGCAGCGTTGAGCAGGGCTACTATGGCTACACCTTC.

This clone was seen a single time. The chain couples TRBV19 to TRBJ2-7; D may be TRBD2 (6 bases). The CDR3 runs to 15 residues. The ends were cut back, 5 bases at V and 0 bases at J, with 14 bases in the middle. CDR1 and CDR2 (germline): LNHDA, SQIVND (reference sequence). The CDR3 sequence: CASSDSYGSSYEQYF. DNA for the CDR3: TGTGCCAGTAGTGATTCCTACGGGAGCTCCTACGAGCAGTACTTC.

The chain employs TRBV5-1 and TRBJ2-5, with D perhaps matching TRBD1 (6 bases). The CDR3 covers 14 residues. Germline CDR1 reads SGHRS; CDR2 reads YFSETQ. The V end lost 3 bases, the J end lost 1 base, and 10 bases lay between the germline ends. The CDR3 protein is CASSSTGIQETQYF. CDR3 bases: TGCGCCAGCAGCTCGACAGGTATCCAAGAGACCCAGTACTTC.

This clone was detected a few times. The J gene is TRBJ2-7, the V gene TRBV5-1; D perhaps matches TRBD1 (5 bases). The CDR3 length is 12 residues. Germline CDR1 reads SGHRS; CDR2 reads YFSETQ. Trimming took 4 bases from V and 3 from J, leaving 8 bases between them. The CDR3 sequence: CASSKDIYEQYF. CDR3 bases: TGCGCCAGCAGCAAGGACATCTACGAGCAGTACTTC.

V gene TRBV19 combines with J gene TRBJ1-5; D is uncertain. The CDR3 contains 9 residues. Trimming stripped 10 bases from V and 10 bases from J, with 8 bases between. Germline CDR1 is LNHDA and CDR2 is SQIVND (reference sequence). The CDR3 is CATGKPQHF. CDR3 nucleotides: TGTGCCACCGGGAAACCCCAGCATTTT. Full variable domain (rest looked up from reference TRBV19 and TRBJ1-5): DGGITQSPKYLFRKEGQNVTLSCEQNLNHDAMYWYRQDPGQGLRLIYYSQIVNDFQKGDIAEGYSVSREKKESFPLTVTSAQKNPTAFYLCATGKPQHFGDGTRLSIL.

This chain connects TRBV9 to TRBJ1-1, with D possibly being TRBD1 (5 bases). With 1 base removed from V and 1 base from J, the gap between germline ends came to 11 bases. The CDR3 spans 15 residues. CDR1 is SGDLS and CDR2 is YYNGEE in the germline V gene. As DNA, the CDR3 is TGTGCCAGCAGCGTATCCCGCGGGGGGAACACTGAAGCTTTCTTT. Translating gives CASSVSRGGNTEAFF.